This T cell receptor beta chain came from a study of CD8 T cells in Susac syndrome. Looked up from germline, CDR1 is WSHSY and CDR2 is SAAADI. V dropped 11 bases and J dropped 6 bases, with 11 bases sitting between them. This CDR3 is built from 10 residues. About 0.45 to 1 ug RNA was reverse transcribed with random hexamers. From the immunoSEQ multiplex PCR reads, TCRdb called clonotypes with MiXCR, one entry per CDR3 protein. The profile shows roughly 80,000 distinct CDR3 sequences, 85% to 95% of them singletons. The TCR comes from a human donor in good health. The sample was CD8+ T cells from PBMCs. The J gene is TRBJ2-7, the V gene TRBV10-2, with a possible D match to TRBD2 (5 bases). The CDR3 loop is CACRGSEQYF. In nucleotides, the CDR3 is TGCGCCTGCCGAGGGTCCGAGCAGTACTTC.